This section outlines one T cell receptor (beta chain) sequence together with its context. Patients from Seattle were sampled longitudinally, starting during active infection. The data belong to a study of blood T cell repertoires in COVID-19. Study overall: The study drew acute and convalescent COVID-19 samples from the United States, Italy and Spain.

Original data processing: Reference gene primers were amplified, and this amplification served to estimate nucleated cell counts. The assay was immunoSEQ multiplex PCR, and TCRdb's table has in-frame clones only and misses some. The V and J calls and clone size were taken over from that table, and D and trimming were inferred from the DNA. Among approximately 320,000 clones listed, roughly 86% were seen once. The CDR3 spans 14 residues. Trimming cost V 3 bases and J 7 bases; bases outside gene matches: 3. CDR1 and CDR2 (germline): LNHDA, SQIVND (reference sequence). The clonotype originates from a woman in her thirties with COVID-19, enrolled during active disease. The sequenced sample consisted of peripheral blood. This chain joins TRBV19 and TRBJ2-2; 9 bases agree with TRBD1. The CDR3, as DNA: TGTGCCAGTAGTATGTCGACAGGGGGCGGGGAGCTGTTTTTT. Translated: CASSMSTGGGELFF.